One TCR beta chain is described in this entry. This specimen comes from a study of long-term antiretroviral therapy in people with HIV. immunoSEQ v3.0 was run at survey level. This table comes from immunoSEQ multiplex PCR, and its TCRdb copy is limited to in-frame clones, with some not included. The sample consists of under 10,000 clones, approximately 78% of them appearing once. The CDR3 loop spans 13 amino acids. V dropped 9 bases and J dropped 6; count of bases not matched to a gene: 6. The V gene's germline CDR1 is ENHRY and CDR2 SYGVKD. The V call is TRBV10-3, the J call TRBJ2-2; 8 bases agree with TRBD1. The sequence was collected from a man aged 35 to 55 with HIV. Sequences were derived from unsorted PBMCs, sampled 0.7 years after starting antiretroviral therapy. CDR3 bases: TGTGCCATTCAGGGGGCGCGATCCGGGGAGCTGTTTTTT. This translates into CAIQGARSGELFF.